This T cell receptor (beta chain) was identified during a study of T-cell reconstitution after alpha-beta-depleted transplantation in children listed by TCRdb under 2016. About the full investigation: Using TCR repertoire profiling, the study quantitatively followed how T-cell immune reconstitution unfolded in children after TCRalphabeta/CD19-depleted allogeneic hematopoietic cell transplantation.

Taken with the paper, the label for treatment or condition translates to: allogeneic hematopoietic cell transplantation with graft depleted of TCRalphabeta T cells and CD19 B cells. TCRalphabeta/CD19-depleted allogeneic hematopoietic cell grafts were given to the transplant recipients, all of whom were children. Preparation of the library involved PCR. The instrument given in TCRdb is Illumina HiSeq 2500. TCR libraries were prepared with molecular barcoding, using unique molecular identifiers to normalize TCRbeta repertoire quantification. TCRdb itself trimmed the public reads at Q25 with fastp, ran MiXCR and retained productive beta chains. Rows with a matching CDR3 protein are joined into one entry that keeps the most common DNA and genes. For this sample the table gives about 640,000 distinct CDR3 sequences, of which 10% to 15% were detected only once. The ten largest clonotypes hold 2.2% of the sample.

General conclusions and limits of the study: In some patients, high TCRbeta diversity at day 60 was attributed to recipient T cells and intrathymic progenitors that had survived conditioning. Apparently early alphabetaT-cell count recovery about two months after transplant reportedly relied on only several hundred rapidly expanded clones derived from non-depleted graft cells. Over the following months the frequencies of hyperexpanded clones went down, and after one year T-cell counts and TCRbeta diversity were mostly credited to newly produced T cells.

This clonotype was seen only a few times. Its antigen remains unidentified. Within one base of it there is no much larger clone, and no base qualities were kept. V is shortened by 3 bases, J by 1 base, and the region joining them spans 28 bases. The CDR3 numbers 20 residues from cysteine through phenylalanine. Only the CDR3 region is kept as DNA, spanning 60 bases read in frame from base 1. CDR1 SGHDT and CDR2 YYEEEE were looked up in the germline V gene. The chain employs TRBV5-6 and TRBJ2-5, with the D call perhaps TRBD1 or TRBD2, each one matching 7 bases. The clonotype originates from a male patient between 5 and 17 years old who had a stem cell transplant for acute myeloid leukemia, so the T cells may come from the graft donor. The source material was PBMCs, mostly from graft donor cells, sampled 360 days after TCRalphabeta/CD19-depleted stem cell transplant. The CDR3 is CASSSDRESVAGLLQETQYF. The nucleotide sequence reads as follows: TGTGCCAGCAGCTCCGACAGGGAATCCGTAGCGGGCCTTCTCCAAGAGACCCAGTACTTC.